This T cell receptor (beta chain) was identified during a study of cytomegalovirus exposure and HLA in healthy donors. On this clone: Its antigen is not identified.

Some clones are missing from TCRdb's copy, which holds only in-frame ones; the method was immunoSEQ multiplex PCR. The sample carries about 130,000 clones, 90% recorded once. Study-wide results and limits: The dataset shows that most TCR sequences were rare, while some public TCRs occurred in many donors.

V lost 5 bases and J 4 bases, leaving 21 bases between the germline ends. Per the germline V gene, CDR1 is SEHNR and CDR2 is FQNEAQ (reference sequence). The CDR3 spans 16 residues. The V call is TRBV7-9, the J call TRBJ2-7; a weak D match, TRBD2 (5 bases). Source material: PBMCs. The clonotype originates from a woman in her 30s in good health and CMV-seropositive. The CDR3 DNA follows: TGTGCCAGCAGCGGAGGTGGGGAGTCGCCCGGTTACGAGCAGTACTTC. As protein: CASSGGGESPGYEQYF.